The present T cell receptor beta chain was sequenced within a study of human T cells and chemical hapten exposure. In the study overall: Mostly female, the patients presented with alopecia areata, totalis or universalis.

Findings and limits, study-wide: Relative to controls, expanded TCRs formed significantly more large CDR3 similarity clusters.

This clonotype was counted at least ten times. Antigen unknown. Time point defined: patch test 2, 6 weeks after DPC sensitization. Indicated treatment: therapeutic diphenylcyclopropenone sensitization with weekly scalp DPC. The CDR3 length is 12 residues. V lost 2 bases to trimming and J lost 7 bases, with 8 bases between them. CDR1 is KGHSH, CDR2 LQKENI, per germline. MiXCR, applied by TCRdb to the RACE reads, yields one record per CDR3 protein. The profile shows about 100,000 distinct CDR3 sequences, approximately 10% of them singletons. The material was whole blood, obtained in connection with sensitization to the hapten diphenylcyclopropenone (DPC). The origin of this receptor is a woman aged 35 to 49 with alopecia areata. Some clones in this sample may be carry-over from other donors' samples. The chain joins TRBV18 to TRBJ1-1; D not certain. The CDR3 DNA follows: TGTGCCAGCTCACCAGGTCTTTTTGAAGCTTTCTTT. Its protein is CASSPGLFEAFF. The full variable domain, in which reference TRBV18 and TRBJ1-1 provide the parts outside the CDR3, is NAGVMQNPRHLVRRRGQEARLRCSPMKGHSHVYWYRQLPEEGLKFMVYLQKENIIDESGMPKERFSAEFPKEGPSILRIQQVVRGDSAAYFCASSPGLFEAFFGQGTRLTVV.